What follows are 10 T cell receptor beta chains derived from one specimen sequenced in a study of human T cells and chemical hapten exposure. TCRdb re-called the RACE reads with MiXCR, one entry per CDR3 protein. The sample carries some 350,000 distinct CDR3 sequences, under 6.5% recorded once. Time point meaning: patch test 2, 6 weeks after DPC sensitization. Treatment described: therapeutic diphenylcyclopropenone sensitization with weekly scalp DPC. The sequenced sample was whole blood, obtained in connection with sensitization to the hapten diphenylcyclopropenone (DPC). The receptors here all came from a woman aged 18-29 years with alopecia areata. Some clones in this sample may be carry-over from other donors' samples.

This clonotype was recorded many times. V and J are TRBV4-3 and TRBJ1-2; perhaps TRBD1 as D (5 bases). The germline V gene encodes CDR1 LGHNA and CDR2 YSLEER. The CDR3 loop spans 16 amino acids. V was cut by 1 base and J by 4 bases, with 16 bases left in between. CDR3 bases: TGCGCCAGCAGCCAAGGCGGTAGGGGACCAGTCTATGGCTACACCTTC. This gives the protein CASSQGGRGPVYGYTF.

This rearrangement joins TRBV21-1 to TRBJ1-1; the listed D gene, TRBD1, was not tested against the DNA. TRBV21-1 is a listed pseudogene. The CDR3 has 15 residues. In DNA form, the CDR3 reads TGTGCCAGCAGCAAAGTTCACAGGGCCGACACTGACGCTTTCTTT. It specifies CASSKVHRADTDAFF.

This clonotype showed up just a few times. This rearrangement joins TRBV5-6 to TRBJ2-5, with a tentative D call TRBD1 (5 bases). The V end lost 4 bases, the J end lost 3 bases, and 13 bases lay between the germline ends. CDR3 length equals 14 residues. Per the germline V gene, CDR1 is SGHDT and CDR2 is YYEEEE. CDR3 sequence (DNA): TGTGCCAGCAGCGGAGTCGACAGAAAAGAGACCCAGTACTTC. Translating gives CASSGVDRKETQYF.

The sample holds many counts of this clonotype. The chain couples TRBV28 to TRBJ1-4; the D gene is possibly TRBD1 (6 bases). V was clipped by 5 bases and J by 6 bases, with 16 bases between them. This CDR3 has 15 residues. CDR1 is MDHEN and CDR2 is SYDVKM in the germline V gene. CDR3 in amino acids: CASSPFGGADEKLFF. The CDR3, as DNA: TGTGCCAGCAGTCCCTTCGGGGGCGCGGATGAAAAACTGTTTTTT.

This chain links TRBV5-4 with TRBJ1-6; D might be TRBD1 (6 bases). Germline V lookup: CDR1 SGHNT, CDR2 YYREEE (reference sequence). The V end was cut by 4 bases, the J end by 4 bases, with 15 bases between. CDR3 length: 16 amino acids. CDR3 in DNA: TGTGCCAGCAGCGAAGCTAGGGGGAAGTATAATTCACCCCTCCACTTT. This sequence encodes CASSEARGKYNSPLHF.

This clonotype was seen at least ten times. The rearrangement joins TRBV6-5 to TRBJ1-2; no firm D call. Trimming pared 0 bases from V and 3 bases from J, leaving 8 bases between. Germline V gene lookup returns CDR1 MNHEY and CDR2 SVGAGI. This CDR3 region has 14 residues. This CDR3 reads CASSYSLRDYGYTF. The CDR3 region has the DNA TGTGCCAGCAGTTACTCGTTGAGGGACTATGGCTACACCTTC.

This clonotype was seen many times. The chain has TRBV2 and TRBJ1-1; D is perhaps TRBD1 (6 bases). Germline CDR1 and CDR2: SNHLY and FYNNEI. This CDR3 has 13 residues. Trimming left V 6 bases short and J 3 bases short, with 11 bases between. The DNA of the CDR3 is TGTGCCAGCAGACGGGACACCTACACTGAAGCTTTCTTT. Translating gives CASRRDTYTEAFF.

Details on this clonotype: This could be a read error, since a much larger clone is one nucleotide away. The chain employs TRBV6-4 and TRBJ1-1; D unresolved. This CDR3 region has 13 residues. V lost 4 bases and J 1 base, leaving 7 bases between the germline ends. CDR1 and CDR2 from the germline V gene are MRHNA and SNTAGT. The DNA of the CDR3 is TGTGCCAGCAGTGTCCAGCCGAACACTGAAGCTTTCTTT. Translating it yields CASSVQPNTEAFF.

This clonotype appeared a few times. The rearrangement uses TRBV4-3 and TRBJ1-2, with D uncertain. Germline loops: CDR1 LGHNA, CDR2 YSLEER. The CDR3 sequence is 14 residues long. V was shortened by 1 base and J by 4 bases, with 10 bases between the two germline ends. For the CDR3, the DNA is TGCGCCAGCAGCCAAGTTCAGGCCAGCTATGGCTACACCTTC. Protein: CASSQVQASYGYTF.

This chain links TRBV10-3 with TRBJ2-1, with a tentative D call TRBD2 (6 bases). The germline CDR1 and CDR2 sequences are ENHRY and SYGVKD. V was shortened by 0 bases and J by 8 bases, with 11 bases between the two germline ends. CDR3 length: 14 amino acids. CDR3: CAISESRRGDEQFF. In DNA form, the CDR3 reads TGTGCCATCAGTGAGTCGCGGCGGGGCGATGAGCAGTTCTTC.